This section outlines one T cell receptor (beta chain) sequence together with its context. The germline V and J ends were trimmed by 5 bases and 5 bases, with 16 bases remaining between them. The CDR3 length is 14 residues. From germline, CDR1 is SGHTA and CDR2 FQGNSA. This specimen comes from a study of shared clonotypes between healthy human individuals. Profiled with immunoSEQ multiplex PCR; TCRdb holds only in-frame clones, not every one. The repertoire consists of about 1.1 million clones, with approximately 80% occurring once and the leading ten covering more than 0.85%. The specimen was memory CD4+ T cells from PBMCs. Specified subset: CD45RA-negative fraction. This rearrangement joins TRBV7-2 to TRBJ2-7; possibly TRBD2 for D (6 bases). The sequence was collected from a man between 18 and 29 years old in good health. Some clones in this sample may be carry-over from other donors' samples. DNA of the CDR3: TGTGCCAGCAGCGCCATGACGGGCGGGGACGAGCAGTACTTC. Its protein is CASSAMTGGDEQYF.